The 24 T cell receptor beta chains below come from one sample, sequenced in a study of control samples from healthy donors and cancer patients. Clones were read by immunoSEQ multiplex PCR, and TCRdb kept only the in-frame ones, dropping some. The data show 50,000 to 75,000 clones, 90% seen once. Sample: PBMCs. The receptors derive from a man between 60 and 75 years old with colorectal cancer.

The V and J genes are TRBV29-1 and TRBJ1-4; TRBD1 matches 9 bases. Germline V gene sequence: CDR1 SQVTM, CDR2 ANQGSEA. CDR3 length: 13 residues. J was trimmed by 5 bases and V by 7 bases; bases with no gene match: 5. The CDR3 protein is CSAKTGGNEKLFF. DNA for the CDR3: TGCAGCGCAAAGACAGGGGGAAATGAAAAACTGTTTTTT. Together with reference TRBV29-1 and TRBJ1-4, the CDR3 gives the full variable domain: SAVISQKPSRDICQRGTSLTIQCQVDSQVTMMFWYRQQPGQSLTLIATANQGSEATYESGFVIDKFPISRPNLTFSTLTVSNMSPEDSSIYLCSAKTGGNEKLFFGSGTQLSVL.

This chain uses TRBV3-1 (or the pseudogene TRBV3-2) with TRBJ1-2, with D maybe TRBD1 (5 bases). CDR3 length: 15 residues. V gave up 4 bases and J gave up 4 bases, with 16 bases separating them. CDR1 LGHDT and CDR2 YNNKEL come from the germline V gene (reference sequence). The CDR3 loop is CASSPTTTDSYGYTF. Here the CDR3 DNA reads TGTGCCAGCAGCCCAACCACGACAGACTCCTATGGCTACACCTTC.

The chain has TRBV7-9 and TRBJ2-2; D is uncertain. The germline CDR1 and CDR2 sequences are SEHNR and FQNEAQ (reference sequence). The CDR3 consists of 15 residues. The V and J ends lost 4 bases and 4 bases respectively, with 13 bases between them. CDR3 loop: CASSSLRHSTGELFF. CDR3 DNA: TGTGCCAGCAGCTCGCTCCGACATTCCACCGGGGAGCTGTTTTTT.

This clone was picked up one time. The chain combines TRBV5-1 with TRBJ2-1; possibly TRBD1 for D (6 bases). Germline CDR1 is SGHRS and CDR2 is YFSETQ. This CDR3 has 14 residues. V shed 4 bases and J shed 3 bases, with 11 bases lying between them. The CDR3 reads CASSLGQNYNEQFF. Here the CDR3 DNA reads TGCGCCAGCAGCCTCGGACAGAACTACAATGAGCAGTTCTTC.

The chain links TRBV12-3 or TRBV12-4 to TRBJ2-7, with TRBD1 identical over 12 bases. V trimming: 6 bases; J trimming: 9 bases; junction bases outside the gene matches: 6. This CDR3 is built from 13 residues. The CDR3 loop is CASRRDRGQGQYF. CDR3 coding DNA: TGTGCCAGCAGACGGGACAGGGGGCAGGGGCAGTACTTC.

The rearrangement uses TRBV18 and TRBJ1-5; tentative D call: TRBD1 (5 bases). Per germline, CDR1 KGHSH and CDR2 LQKENI. V lost 6 bases and J 3 bases, leaving 18 bases between the germline ends. The CDR3 is 16 residues long. The CDR3 region is CASSTSDSRANQPQHF. CDR3 DNA: TGTGCCAGCTCCACCAGTGACAGCAGGGCCAATCAGCCCCAGCATTTT.

The CDR3 nucleotides are TGTGCCAGCAGCATGGGGGTGGAAGGAAACACCATATATTTT. This sequence encodes CASSMGVEGNTIYF. J is TRBJ1-3 and V is TRBV6-6; D possibly corresponds to TRBD1 (5 bases). Germline V lookup: CDR1 MNHNY, CDR2 SVGAGI (reference sequence). V was shortened by 6 bases and J by 4 bases, with 13 bases between the two germline ends. This CDR3 comprises 14 residues.

The chain has TRBV24-1 and TRBJ2-3; the D call may be TRBD1 or TRBD2 (5 bases each). Germline values: CDR1 KGHDR, CDR2 SFDVKD. V was pared by 7 bases and J by 2 bases, with 18 bases between. The CDR3 totals 16 residues. This chain's CDR3 is CATRAGLGRDTDTQYF. CDR3 sequence (DNA): TGTGCCACCAGGGCCGGGTTGGGACGAGACACAGATACGCAGTATTTT.

V gene TRBV6-8 combines with J gene TRBJ1-5, with a weak D call TRBD1 (5 bases). The CDR3 covers 17 residues. Germline assignment: CDR1 MNHGY and CDR2 SAAAGT. V was cut by 4 bases and J by 2 bases, with 18 bases left in between. In DNA form, the CDR3 reads TGTGCCAGCAGTTGCGCCAACCAGGGATCGGGCAATCAGCCCCAGCATTTT. The encoded protein is CASSCANQGSGNQPQHF.

The chain uses TRBV19 and TRBJ1-5, with 8 bases matching TRBD1. The V gene end was trimmed by 4 bases and the J gene end by 2 bases; junction bases not matched to a gene: 4. CDR1 and CDR2 (germline): LNHDA, SQIVND (reference sequence). This CDR3 spans 15 amino acids. CDR3 in amino acids: CASSTIQGGNQPQHF. The CDR3 region has the DNA TGTGCCAGTAGTACCATACAGGGGGGCAATCAGCCCCAGCATTTT.

The chain combines TRBV6-5 with TRBJ1-2; D is possibly TRBD1 (5 bases). CDR1 and CDR2 from the germline V gene are MNHEY and SVGAGI. The CDR3 has 12 amino acids. The V and J ends lost 7 bases and 8 bases respectively, with 14 bases between them. The CDR3 loop is CASTGAIGGYTF. DNA of the CDR3: TGTGCCAGCACCGGGGCCATCGGGGGCTACACCTTC.

V gene TRBV11-2 combines with J gene TRBJ2-3; 7 positions agree with TRBD1. CDR1 SGHAT and CDR2 FQNNGV come from the germline V gene. This CDR3 region has 15 residues. V gave up 5 bases and J gave up 4 bases; unmatched junction bases: 9. The DNA for the CDR3 is TGTGCCAGCAGCCCACAGACAGGGCGCGCAGATACGCAGTATTTT. Protein: CASSPQTGRADTQYF. Filled out from reference TRBV11-2 and TRBJ2-3, the complete variable domain reads EAGVAQSPRYKIIEKRQSVAFWCNPISGHATLYWYQQILGQGPKLLIQFQNNGVVDDSQLPKDRFSAERLKGVDSTLKIQPAKLEDSAVYLCASSPQTGRADTQYFGPGTRLTVL.

J is TRBJ1-4 and V is TRBV6-5; 8 bases map to TRBD1. Germline-derived CDR1 and CDR2 are MNHEY and SVGAGI. Unmatched junction bases numbered 5, after V lost 8 bases and J lost 6 bases. The CDR3 has 13 residues. CDR3 sequence (DNA): TGTGCCAGCGCGGACAGGGTGGATGAAAAACTGTTTTTT. This sequence encodes CASADRVDEKLFF.

The chain recombines TRBV7-9 with TRBJ1-2; D possibly corresponds to TRBD1 (6 bases). In germline, CDR1 is SEHNR, CDR2 FQNEAQ (reference sequence). The germline V and J ends were trimmed by 5 bases and 11 bases, with 27 bases remaining between them. The CDR3 covers 16 residues. The CDR3 DNA is TGTGCCAGCAGCCCACCGGGACACCGAGATCTATGGTGGTACACCTTC. It translates to CASSPPGHRDLWWYTF.

This clone was observed a single time. The CDR3, as DNA: TGTGCCAGCAAGCGGGACACCCCTTACAATGAGCAGTTCTTC. Residues: CASKRDTPYNEQFF. The chain couples TRBV25-1 to TRBJ2-1; the D gene is possibly TRBD2 (7 bases). CDR1 is MGHDK and CDR2 is SYGVNS in the germline V gene. This CDR3 spans 14 amino acids. V lost 7 bases, J lost 4 bases, and 14 bases lay in between.

The genes are TRBV24-1 and TRBJ2-3, with 11 bases that match TRBD2. The CDR3 loop spans 16 amino acids. Germline lookup yields CDR1 KGHDR and CDR2 SFDVKD. Trimming removed 4 bases from V and 6 bases from J; junction bases left unmatched: 8. CDR3 nucleotide sequence: TGTGCCACCAGTGAGCCCTTAGCGGGGGGGCTGGATACGCAGTATTTT. Protein sequence: CATSEPLAGGLDTQYF.

The chain couples TRBV5-8 to TRBJ1-2; perhaps TRBD1 as D (5 bases). Germline-derived CDR1 and CDR2 are SGHTS and YDEGEE. V lost 1 base to trimming and J lost 0 bases, with 13 bases between them. CDR3 size: 16 residues. CDR3 residues: CASSLWGDPSNYGYTF. DNA for the CDR3: TGTGCCAGCAGCTTGTGGGGGGACCCCTCTAACTATGGCTACACCTTC.

The J gene is TRBJ1-6, the V gene TRBV1; TRBD1 is taken as the D call from the table, unchecked against the DNA. TRBV1 is a pseudogene. The CDR3 loop spans 16 amino acids. CDR3 in amino acids: CTSSQAGTGEFGALHF. The CDR3 DNA sequence: TGCACCAGCAGCCAAGCCGGGACAGGGGAGTTCGGGGCCCTCCACTTT.

The V gene is TRBV12-3 or TRBV12-4, the J gene TRBJ2-3; D gene ambiguous. The V end lost 2 bases, the J end lost 5 bases, and 5 bases lay between the germline ends. This CDR3 spans 12 amino acids. The CDR3 DNA reads as TGTGCCAGCAGTTTATGGGGAGATACGCAGTATTTT. Translating gives CASSLWGDTQYF.

A few counts support this clone. This chain links TRBV6-4 with TRBJ2-3; 11 bases agree with TRBD2. This CDR3 is built from 16 residues. Losses at the gene ends were 0 bases for V and 3 bases for J; bases not matched to a gene: 2. Germline V gene lookup returns CDR1 MRHNA and CDR2 SNTAGT. The CDR3 nucleotides read TGTGCCAGCAGTGACTCGCCTAGCGGGGGGACAGATACGCAGTATTTT. Translated: CASSDSPSGGTDTQYF.

The chain has TRBV5-1 and TRBJ1-1; the D is unclear. Germline CDR1 is SGHRS and CDR2 is YFSETQ. Trimming took off 7 bases at V and 4 bases at J, with 11 bases between the two ends. The CDR3 runs to 12 residues. The CDR3 DNA is TGCGCCAGCTCGCAACAGAGCACTGAAGCTTTCTTT. This gives the protein CASSQQSTEAFF.

This clone appeared a few times. The chain uses TRBV7-6 and TRBJ1-5; TRBD1 agrees at 8 bases. Losses at the gene ends were 1 base for V and 5 bases for J; bases not matched to a gene: 10. This CDR3 is built from 17 residues. CDR1 and CDR2 (germline): SGHVS, FNYEAQ. This CDR3 is CASSLGTGFQRYQPQHF. The CDR3 DNA is TGTGCCAGCAGCTTAGGGACAGGGTTTCAGAGGTATCAGCCCCAGCATTTT.

The rearrangement joins TRBV20-1 to TRBJ2-1; D unclear. Looked up from germline, CDR1 is DFQATT and CDR2 is SNEGSKA (reference sequence). V dropped 1 base and J dropped 3 bases, with 1 base sitting between them. This CDR3 is built from 11 residues. In DNA, the CDR3 is TGCAGTGCTAGAGTCTACAATGAGCAGTTCTTC. This translates into CSARVYNEQFF.

The chain carries TRBV2 and TRBJ2-1; perhaps TRBD2 as D (6 bases). Germline CDR1 SNHLY, CDR2 FYNNEI. V was shortened by 7 bases and J by 7 bases, with 14 bases between the two germline ends. CDR3 length equals 13 residues. CDR3: CASILTGVNEQFF. CDR3 nucleotides: TGTGCCAGCATCCTGACGGGGGTAAATGAGCAGTTCTTC.